This passage covers 9 T cell receptor beta chains from one sample sequenced in a study of T cells in Graves' hyperthyroidism and ophthalmopathy. RNA transcripts were the template for amplifying TCR beta CDR3 regions. The HTBI primer set served for first-round RT-PCR of the TCR CDR3. TCRdb reanalysed the multiplex PCR reads using MiXCR and keeps one entry per CDR3 protein. This sample has around 290,000 distinct CDR3 sequences, with about 14% found just once. Input material: blood. The receptor set was obtained from a woman younger than 45 with Graves' hyperthyroidism that later progressed to Graves' ophthalmopathy.

The chain employs TRBV19 and TRBJ1-4; no clear D. This CDR3 is 13 amino acids long. Trimming took off 5 bases at V and 8 bases at J, with 12 bases between the two ends. CDR1 LNHDA and CDR2 SQIVND come from the germline V gene (reference sequence). CDR3 loop: CASSPTGWEKLFF. The DNA of the CDR3 is TGTGCCAGTAGTCCTACGGGCTGGGAAAAACTGTTTTTT. Full variable domain (remainder filled in from reference TRBV19 and TRBJ1-4): DGGITQSPKYLFRKEGQNVTLSCEQNLNHDAMYWYRQDPGQGLRLIYYSQIVNDFQKGDIAEGYSVSREKKESFPLTVTSAQKNPTAFYLCASSPTGWEKLFFGSGTQLSVL.

This clonotype has a handful of counts. The chain recombines TRBV10-1 with TRBJ2-7, with 13 nucleotides matching TRBD2. Germline V gives CDR1 WNHNN, CDR2 SYGVQD (reference sequence). This CDR3 has 16 amino acids. The J segment lost 4 bases and the V segment lost 10 bases, leaving 13 bases of the junction unmatched. The CDR3 DNA is TGCGCCACCCCCGGTCTACCGGGACTAGCGGGGTACGAGCAGTACTTC. The encoded protein is CATPGLPGLAGYEQYF.

This clonotype was seen ten or more times. This rearrangement joins TRBV29-1 to TRBJ2-2, with D uncertain. CDR3 length: 12 amino acids. CDR1 SQVTM and CDR2 ANQGSEA come from the germline V gene. Trimming took 4 bases from V and 6 from J, leaving 9 bases between them. In DNA, the CDR3 is TGCAGCGTTGGGAGATACGCCGGGGAGCTGTTTTTT. Protein: CSVGRYAGELFF.

This clonotype was counted between two and nine times. This sequence joins TRBV2 and TRBJ2-5; D gene ambiguous. V dropped 1 base and J dropped 4 bases, with 4 bases sitting between them. The CDR3 is 12 residues long. Per the germline V gene, CDR1 is SNHLY and CDR2 is FYNNEI. The CDR3 here is CASSEGTETQYF. The CDR3 DNA sequence: TGTGCCAGCAGTGAAGGAACAGAGACCCAGTACTTC.

There are many counts of this clonotype. This chain joins TRBV20-1 and TRBJ2-5; 9 nucleotides agree with TRBD2. The J segment lost 5 bases and the V segment lost 0 bases, leaving 4 bases of the junction unmatched. The CDR3 runs 14 residues. Germline V CDR1 and CDR2: DFQATT, SNEGSKA (reference sequence). The CDR3 region is CSAREAGGGETQYF. CDR3 sequence (DNA): TGCAGTGCTAGAGAGGCGGGAGGGGGGGAGACCCAGTACTTC.

This clonotype was counted ten times or more. The chain is built from TRBV20-1 and TRBJ2-3, with D unresolved. This CDR3 spans 14 amino acids. Germline-derived CDR1 and CDR2 are DFQATT and SNEGSKA (reference sequence). Trimming stripped 5 bases from V and 4 bases from J, with 16 bases between. The DNA for the CDR3 is TGCAGTGCTCCTTTCTTTTTACGTCCAGATACGCAGTATTTT. Protein sequence: CSAPFFLRPDTQYF.

This clonotype showed up many times. The chain combines TRBV5-8 with TRBJ2-1; D gene ambiguous. Germline assignment: CDR1 SGHTS and CDR2 YDEGEE. This CDR3 is 15 amino acids long. V lost 2 bases and J lost 0, with 9 bases in between. The CDR3 reads CASSLYVSSYNEQFF. Here the CDR3 DNA reads TGTGCCAGCAGCTTATACGTGAGCTCCTACAATGAGCAGTTCTTC.

This clonotype was picked up a small number of times. This chain connects TRBV7-9 to TRBJ2-5, with TRBD2 identical over 11 bases. Germline assignment: CDR1 SEHNR and CDR2 FQNEAQ (reference sequence). The trim removed 1 base at V and 2 bases at J, leaving 12 bases unmatched. This CDR3 comprises 19 residues. CDR3 nucleotides: TGTGCCAGCAGCTTAGGGATAGGAGGGAGGACTAGCGGGCAAGAGACCCAGTACTTC. This sequence encodes CASSLGIGGRTSGQETQYF.

This clonotype was recorded many times. The V and J genes are TRBV2 and TRBJ1-4, with unresolved D. Per the germline V gene, CDR1 is SNHLY and CDR2 is FYNNEI. Trimming cost V 2 bases and J 5 bases, with 12 bases left between them. The length of the CDR3 is 15 residues. CDR3 bases: TGTGCCAGCAGTGAAATAGGGAGGTGGAATGAAAAACTGTTTTTT. Amino acids: CASSEIGRWNEKLFF.